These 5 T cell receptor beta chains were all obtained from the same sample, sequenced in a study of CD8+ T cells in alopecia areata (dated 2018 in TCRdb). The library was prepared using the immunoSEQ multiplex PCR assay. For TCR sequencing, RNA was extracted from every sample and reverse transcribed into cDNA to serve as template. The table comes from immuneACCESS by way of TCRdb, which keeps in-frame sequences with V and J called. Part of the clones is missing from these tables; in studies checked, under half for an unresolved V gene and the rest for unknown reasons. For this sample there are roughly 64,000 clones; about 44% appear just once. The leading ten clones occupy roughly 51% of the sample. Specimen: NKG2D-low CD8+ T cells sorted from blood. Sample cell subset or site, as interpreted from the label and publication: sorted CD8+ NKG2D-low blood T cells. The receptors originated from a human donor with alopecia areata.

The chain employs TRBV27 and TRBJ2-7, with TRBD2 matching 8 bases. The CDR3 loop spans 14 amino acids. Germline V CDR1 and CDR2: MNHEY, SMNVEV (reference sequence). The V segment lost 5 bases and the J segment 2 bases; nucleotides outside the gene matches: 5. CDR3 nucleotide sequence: TGTGCCAGCAGTGTTAGCGGGACCCCCTACGAGCAGTACTTC. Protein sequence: CASSVSGTPYEQYF.

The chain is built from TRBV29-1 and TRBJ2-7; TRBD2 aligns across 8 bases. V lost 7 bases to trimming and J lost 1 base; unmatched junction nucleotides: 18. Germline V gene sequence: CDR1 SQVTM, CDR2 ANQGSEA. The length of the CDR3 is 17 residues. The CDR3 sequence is CSAITGSGRGVSYEQYF. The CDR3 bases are TGCAGCGCAATTACGGGGAGCGGGAGAGGGGTTTCCTACGAGCAGTACTTC.

The CDR3 is CASSIGGSSSYEQYF. Here the CDR3 DNA reads TGTGCCAGTAGTATCGGCGGGAGTTCCTCCTACGAGCAGTACTTC. The V call is TRBV19, the J call TRBJ2-7; 7 bases agree with TRBD2. The V and J ends lost 3 bases and 0 bases, in that order; junction bases with no gene match: 5. CDR3 length equals 15 residues. Looked up from germline, CDR1 is LNHDA and CDR2 is SQIVND (reference sequence).

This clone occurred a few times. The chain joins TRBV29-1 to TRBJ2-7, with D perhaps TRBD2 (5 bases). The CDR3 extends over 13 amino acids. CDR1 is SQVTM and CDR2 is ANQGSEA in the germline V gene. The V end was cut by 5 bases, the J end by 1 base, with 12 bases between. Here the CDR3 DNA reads TGCAGCGTTCCCGGGGTGGGTTCCTACGAGCAGTACTTC. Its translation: CSVPGVGSYEQYF.

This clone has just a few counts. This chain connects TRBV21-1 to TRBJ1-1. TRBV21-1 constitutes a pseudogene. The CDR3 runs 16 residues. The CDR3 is CASSPAIPDGNTEAFF. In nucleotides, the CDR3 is TGTGCCAGCAGCCCCGCGATTCCGGACGGGAACACTGAAGCTTTCTTT.